These T cell receptor beta chains were read from a single sample in a study of technical replicates of blood from a few donors. Sequencing used immunoSEQ multiplex PCR; TCRdb keeps in-frame clones, though not all of them. The sample holds around 80,000 clones, roughly 98% seen once. Sequences were obtained from T cells isolated from PBMCs. These receptors were collected from a human donor in good health. CDR3s include the opening cysteine and the closing phenylalanine or tryptophan. A D gene is named only where the DNA matches it firmly. For some rows the clone size is stated as once, few or many, or as a class when expanded; others skip it.

12	TRBV7-9	TRBJ2-5	TRBD2	-	TGTGCCAGCACTTGGACTGGGAGGGAGCAGTACTTC	CASTWTGREQYF
15	TRBV5-8	TRBJ1-1	-	-	TGTGCCAGCAGCCTCTTTGGGGAGCTGAACACTGAAGCTTTCTTT	CASSLFGELNTEAFF
16	TRBV28	TRBJ2-7	TRBD1	-	TGTGCCAGCAGTTACATGAACCGGGACAGGGGGGCCGAGCAGTACTTC	CASSYMNRDRGAEQYF
20	TRBV5-1	TRBJ1-1	-	-	TGCGCCAGCAGCTTGGGATATAAAGTATCGAGCGGATGGCAGAACACTGAAGCTTTCTTT	CASSLGYKVSSGWQNTEAFF
14	TRBV6-6	TRBJ2-7	TRBD1	few	TGTGCCAGCAACCCCGGGACAGGGGGCTACGAGCAGTACTTC	CASNPGTGGYEQYF
12	TRBV2	TRBJ2-7	TRBD1	-	TGTGCCAGCGGAGAGACAGGGGTCGAGCAGTACTTC	CASGETGVEQYF
16	TRBV7-6	TRBJ2-7	TRBD2	-	TGTGCCAGCAGCTTAGGTGGCGGGAGGCCCTCCTACGAGCAGTACTTC	CASSLGGGRPSYEQYF
17	TRBV7-9	TRBJ1-4	TRBD1	-	TGTGCCAGCAGCTTAGCCCCCGGGACAGGCCAGACCGGGAAACTGTTTTTT	CASSLAPGTGQTGKLFF
14	TRBV30	TRBJ2-7	-	-	TGTGCCTGGAGTGTATGGCCAGCGACCTACGAGCAGTACTTC	CAWSVWPATYEQYF
13	TRBV7-6	TRBJ2-7	-	-	TGTGCCAGCAGCTTAGACTCGGCCTACGAGCAGTACTTC	CASSLDSAYEQYF
15	TRBV5-1	TRBJ1-1	TRBD1	-	TGCGCCAGCCCGGTATGGGACAGGGGGAACACTGAAGCTTTCTTT	CASPVWDRGNTEAFF
14	TRBV6-5	TRBJ2-5	-	-	TGTGCCAGCAGCTCACACGCCAGCCAAGAGACCCAGTACTTC	CASSSHASQETQYF
14	TRBV11-2	TRBJ1-3	TRBD1	-	TGTGCCAGCAGCGGCACAGGGGATCGAAACACCATATATTTT	CASSGTGDRNTIYF
16	TRBV4-1	TRBJ2-3	TRBD2	-	TGCGCCAGCAGCCTTACAGAGCGGGGGGCCGTGGATACGCAGTATTTT	CASSLTERGAVDTQYF
13	TRBV29-1	TRBJ1-1	-	few	TGCAGCGTGGGACATGGGGTGAACACTGAAGCTTTCTTT	CSVGHGVNTEAFF
16	TRBV7-9	TRBJ2-1	TRBD1	-	TGTGCCAGCAGCTCTGGGAGGACAGGGGGTATCGATGAGCAGTTCTTC	CASSSGRTGGIDEQFF
14	TRBV7-6	TRBJ2-3	-	-	TGTGCCAGCAGCCCATCGGGAATCACAGATACGCAGTATTTT	CASSPSGITDTQYF
15	TRBV5-1	TRBJ1-1	TRBD1	-	TGCGCCAGCAGCTTTGTGGGACAGCTGAACACTGAAGCTTTCTTT	CASSFVGQLNTEAFF
14	TRBV28	TRBJ1-1	-	-	TGTGCCACTTCTACCGCCGGGGGGTACACTGAAGCTTTCTTT	CATSTAGGYTEAFF
16	TRBV5-1	TRBJ2-2	TRBD2	once	TGCGCCAGCAGCTTGGGTAGCGGGGGGATCACCGGGGAGCTGTTTTTT	CASSLGSGGITGELFF
13	TRBV28	TRBJ2-1	-	-	TGTGCCAGCAGTTTATGGCAACTCAATGAGCAGTTCTTC	CASSLWQLNEQFF
16	TRBV4-2	TRBJ1-2	TRBD1	-	TGTGCCAGCAGCCCAGTTCGGACAGGGAACGTGGGCCGCTACACCTTC	CASSPVRTGNVGRYTF
15	TRBV5-1	TRBJ1-6	-	-	TGCGCCAGCAGCTTGGAAGGGGTTACCAATTCACCCCTCCACTTT	CASSLEGVTNSPLHF
15	TRBV6-1	TRBJ2-1	-	-	TGTGCCAGCAGTGAAACAGGGTTGTCCTACAATGAGCAGTTCTTC	CASSETGLSYNEQFF
13	TRBV7-9	TRBJ2-2	TRBD2	-	TGTGCCAGCATTAGCGGGGTTACCGGGGAGCTGTTTTTT	CASISGVTGELFF
15	TRBV7-7	TRBJ1-5	-	-	TGTGCTAGCAGCTTTCCCCAGGGGTCCTTACAGCCCCAGCATTTT	CASSFPQGSLQPQHF